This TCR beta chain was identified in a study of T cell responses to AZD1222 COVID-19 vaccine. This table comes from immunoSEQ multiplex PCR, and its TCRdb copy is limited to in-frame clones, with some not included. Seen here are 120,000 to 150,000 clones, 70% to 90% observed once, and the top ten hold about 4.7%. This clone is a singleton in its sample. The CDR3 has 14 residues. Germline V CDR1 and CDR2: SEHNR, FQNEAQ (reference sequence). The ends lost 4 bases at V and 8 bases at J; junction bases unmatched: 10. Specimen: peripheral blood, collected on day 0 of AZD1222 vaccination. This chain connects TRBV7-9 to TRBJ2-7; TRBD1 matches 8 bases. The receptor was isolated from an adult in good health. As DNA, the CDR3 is TGTGCCAGCAGCTCCGCCTTACAGGGGGTACAGCAGTACTTC. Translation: CASSSALQGVQQYF. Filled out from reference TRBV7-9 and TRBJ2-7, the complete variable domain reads DTGVSQNPRHKITKRGQNVTFRCDPISEHNRLYWYRQTLGQGPEFLTYFQNEAQLEKSRLLSDRFSAERPKGSFSTLEIQRTEQGDSAMYLCASSSALQGVQQYFGPGTRLTVT.